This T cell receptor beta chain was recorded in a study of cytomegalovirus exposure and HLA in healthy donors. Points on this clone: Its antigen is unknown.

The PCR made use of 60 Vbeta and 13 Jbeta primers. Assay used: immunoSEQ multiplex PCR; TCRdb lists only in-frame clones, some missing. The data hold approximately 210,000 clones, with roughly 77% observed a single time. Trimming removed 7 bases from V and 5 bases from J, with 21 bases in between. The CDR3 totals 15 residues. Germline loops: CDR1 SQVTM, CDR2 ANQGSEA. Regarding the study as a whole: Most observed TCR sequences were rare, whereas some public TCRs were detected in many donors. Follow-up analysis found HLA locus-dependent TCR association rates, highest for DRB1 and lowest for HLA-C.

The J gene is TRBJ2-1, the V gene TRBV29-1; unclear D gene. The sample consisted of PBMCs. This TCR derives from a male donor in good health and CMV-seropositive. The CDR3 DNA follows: TGCAGCGCCGTTCGTGTTACCGGGTCCCACAATGAGCAGTTCTTC. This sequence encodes CSAVRVTGSHNEQFF.